The TCR beta chain under discussion was sequenced for a study of T cell responses to AZD1222 COVID-19 vaccine. V lost 4 bases and J lost 7, with 12 bases in between. This CDR3 has 13 amino acids. Looked up from germline, CDR1 is SGHNT and CDR2 is YYREEE (reference sequence). Notes on this clone: Its target is unknown.

Study-wide results and limits: Seropositivity was recorded at baseline in only six AZD1222 recipients. Among the donors, most were white British and more were female, and clonal diversity was possibly underestimated. Spike-specific TCR repertoires showed rising breadth and depth after two AZD1222 doses.

Some clones are missing from TCRdb's copy, which holds only in-frame ones; the method was immunoSEQ multiplex PCR. The data contain about 120,000 clones, around 93% of them singletons. The chain combines TRBV5-4 with TRBJ2-1; no definite D call. This sequence originates from an adult in good health. Sample: peripheral blood, taken on day 0 of AZD1222 vaccination. The CDR3 sequence: CASSPAQRNEQFF. CDR3 in DNA: TGTGCCAGCAGCCCGGCCCAGAGGAATGAGCAGTTCTTC. The entire variable domain, with the rest obtained from reference TRBV5-4 and TRBJ2-1, is as follows: ETGVTQSPTHLIKTRGQQVTLRCSSQSGHNTVSWYQQALGQGPQFIFQYYREEENGRGNFPPRFSGLQFPNYSSELNVNALELDDSALYLCASSPAQRNEQFFGPGTRLTVL.